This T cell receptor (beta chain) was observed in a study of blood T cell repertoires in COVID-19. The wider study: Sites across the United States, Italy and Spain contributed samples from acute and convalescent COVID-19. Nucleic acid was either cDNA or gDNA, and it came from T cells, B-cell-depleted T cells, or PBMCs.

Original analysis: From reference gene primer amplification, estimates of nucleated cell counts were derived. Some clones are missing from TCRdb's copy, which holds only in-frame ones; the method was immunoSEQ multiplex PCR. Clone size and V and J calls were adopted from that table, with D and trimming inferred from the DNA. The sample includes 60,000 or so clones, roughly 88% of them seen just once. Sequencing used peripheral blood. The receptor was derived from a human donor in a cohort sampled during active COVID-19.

CDR3 nucleotide sequence: TGCGCCAGCAGCTTCGGGACTAGCGGGAGGAACCAAGAGACCCAGTACTTC. Its protein product is CASSFGTSGRNQETQYF. V is TRBV4-3 and J is TRBJ2-5; 15 bases are shared with TRBD2. Trimming removed 5 bases from V and 0 bases from J; junction bases left unmatched: 4. Germline V gene lookup returns CDR1 LGHNA and CDR2 YSLEER. CDR3 size: 17 residues.